This T cell receptor beta chain was profiled in a study of CD8 T cells in ankylosing spondylitis. There are 14 residues in the CDR3. V lost 3 bases and J 11 bases, leaving 14 bases between the germline ends. Notes on the study in general: CD8+ disease-linked clones were present at relatively low frequencies in blood. In reactive arthritis synovial fluid and blood, some motif variants had been reported before. It was reported that disease-linked clones were significantly enriched in matched ankylosing spondylitis synovial fluid. A TCR beta motif of 7 or 8 highly homologous variants appeared characteristic of ankylosing spondylitis blood.

This clonotype was seen many times. Its specificity is unknown. TCRdb reanalysed the 5' RACE reads using MiXCR and keeps one entry per CDR3 protein. There are 350,000 or so distinct CDR3 sequences in the sample; about 9.9% occur only once, and roughly 9.5% lies in the top ten. The sequence derives from a female donor with ankylosing spondylitis or in good health (not recorded which). The genes are TRBV12-3 or TRBV12-4 and TRBJ1-6, with TRBD1 as a possible D gene (6 bases). Source material: blood, either unsorted or a sorted T cell fraction (not recorded which). The CDR3 is CASSFGGGVPPLHF. The CDR3, as DNA: TGTGCCAGCAGTTTTGGTGGGGGCGTTCCACCCCTCCACTTT.